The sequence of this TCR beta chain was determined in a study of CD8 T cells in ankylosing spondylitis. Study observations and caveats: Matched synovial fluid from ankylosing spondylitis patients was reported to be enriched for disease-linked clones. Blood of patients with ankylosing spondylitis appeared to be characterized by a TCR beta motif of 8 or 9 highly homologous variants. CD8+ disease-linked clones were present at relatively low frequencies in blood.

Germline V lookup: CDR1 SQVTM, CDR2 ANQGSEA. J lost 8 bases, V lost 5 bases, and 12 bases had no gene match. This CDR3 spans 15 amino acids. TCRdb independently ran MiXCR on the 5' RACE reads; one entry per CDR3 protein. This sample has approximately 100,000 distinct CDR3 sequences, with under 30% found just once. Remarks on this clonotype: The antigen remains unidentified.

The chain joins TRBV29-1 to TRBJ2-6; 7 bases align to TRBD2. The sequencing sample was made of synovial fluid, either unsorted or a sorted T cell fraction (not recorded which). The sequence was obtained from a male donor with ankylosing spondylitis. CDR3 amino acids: CSVPGGNPRPNVLTF. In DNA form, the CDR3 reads TGCAGCGTTCCGGGGGGTAATCCTAGACCCAACGTCCTGACTTTC.